This TCR beta chain stems from a study of regulatory T cells. General study findings and limits: Unique productive TRB reads were about tenfold lower in patient Treg samples than controls. Regulatory T-cell repertoire restriction differed between patients, peaking in the two most autoimmune. Regulatory T cells from CD3G-deficient patients were less diverse than autologous conventional CD4+ cells and control regulatory cells.

Germline lookup yields CDR1 MDHEN and CDR2 SYDVKM. V was pared by 4 bases and J by 3 bases, with 7 bases of the junction left unmatched. This CDR3 has 15 amino acids. Amplification used 52 TRBV primers and 13 TRBJ primers. Measured with immunoSEQ multiplex PCR; TCRdb has only the in-frame clones, and not every one. The sample holds 4,000 or so clones; 91% are singletons and the top ten take 2.6%. Every patient with CD3G deficiency had evidence of autoimmunity. CD4+ cells were sorted into CD25-high CD127-low regulatory cells and CD25-low CD127-high conventional cells. In regard to this clone: Its antigen is undetermined.

The chain couples TRBV28 to TRBJ2-3; 7 bases agree with TRBD2. This TCR derives from a child aged 2 to 10 with CD3G deficiency. Sequencing was carried out using CD4+ Tregs sorted from blood. CDR3 region: CASSSGTKRTDTQYF. The CDR3 bases are TGTGCCAGCAGTTCCGGGACTAAGAGAACAGATACGCAGTATTTT.